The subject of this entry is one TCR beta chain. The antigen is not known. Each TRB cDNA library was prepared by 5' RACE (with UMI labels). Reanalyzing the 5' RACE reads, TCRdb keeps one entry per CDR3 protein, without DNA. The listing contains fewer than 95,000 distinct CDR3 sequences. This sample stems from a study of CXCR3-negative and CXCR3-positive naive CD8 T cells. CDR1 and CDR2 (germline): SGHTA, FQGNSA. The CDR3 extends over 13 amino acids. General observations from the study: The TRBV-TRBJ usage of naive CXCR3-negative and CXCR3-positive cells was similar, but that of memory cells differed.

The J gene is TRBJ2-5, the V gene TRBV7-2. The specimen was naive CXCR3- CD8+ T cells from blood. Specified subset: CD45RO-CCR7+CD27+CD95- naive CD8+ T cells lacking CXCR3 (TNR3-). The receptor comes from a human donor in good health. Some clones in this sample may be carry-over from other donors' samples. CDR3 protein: CASSLADQETQYF.